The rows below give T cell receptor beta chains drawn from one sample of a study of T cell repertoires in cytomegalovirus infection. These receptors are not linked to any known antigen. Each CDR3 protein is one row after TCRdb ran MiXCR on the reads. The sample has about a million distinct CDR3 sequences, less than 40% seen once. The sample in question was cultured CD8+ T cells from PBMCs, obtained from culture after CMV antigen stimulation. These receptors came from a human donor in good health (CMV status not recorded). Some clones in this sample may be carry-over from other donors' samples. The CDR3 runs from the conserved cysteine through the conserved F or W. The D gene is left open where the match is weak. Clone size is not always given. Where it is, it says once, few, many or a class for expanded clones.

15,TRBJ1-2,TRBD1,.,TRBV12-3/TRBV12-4,TGTGCCAGCAGTTTAAACAGGGGACAAGTCTATGGCTACACCTTC,CASSLNRGQVYGYTF
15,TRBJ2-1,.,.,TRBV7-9,TGTGCCAGCAGCTCACAGGGTCAGCTGTACAATGAGCAGTTCTTC,CASSSQGQLYNEQFF
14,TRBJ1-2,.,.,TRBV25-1,TGTGCCAGCAGTGAATTAACGGCGTCCGACGGCTACACCTTC,CASSELTASDGYTF
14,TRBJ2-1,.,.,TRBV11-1,TGTGCCAGCAGCCAGATGACAGCCTACAATGAGCAGTTCTTC,CASSQMTAYNEQFF
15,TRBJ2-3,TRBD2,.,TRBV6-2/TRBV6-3,TGTGCCAGCAGTTCCATACTAGCGGGGAGAGATACGCAGTATTTT,CASSSILAGRDTQYF
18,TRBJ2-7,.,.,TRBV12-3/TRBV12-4,TGTGCCAGCAGTTTGGGGTGGGATTCATGGGATGACTCCTACGAGCAGTACTTC,CASSLGWDSWDDSYEQYF
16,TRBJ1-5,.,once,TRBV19,TGTGCCAGTAGTATAGGTTGGGGGCAAGTCAATCAGCCCCAGCATTTT,CASSIGWGQVNQPQHF
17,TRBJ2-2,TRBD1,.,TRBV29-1,TGCAGCGTTACCGGGACAGGGGATTACGGGGACACCGGGGAGCTGTTTTTT,CSVTGTGDYGDTGELFF
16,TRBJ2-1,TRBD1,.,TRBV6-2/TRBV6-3,TGTGCCAGCAGTCTGACAGGGGTCGCGACCTACAATGAGCAGTTCTTC,CASSLTGVATYNEQFF
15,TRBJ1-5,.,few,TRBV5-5,TGTGCCAGCAGCTGGGAGATGCTGAGCAATCAGCCCCAGCATTTT,CASSWEMLSNQPQHF